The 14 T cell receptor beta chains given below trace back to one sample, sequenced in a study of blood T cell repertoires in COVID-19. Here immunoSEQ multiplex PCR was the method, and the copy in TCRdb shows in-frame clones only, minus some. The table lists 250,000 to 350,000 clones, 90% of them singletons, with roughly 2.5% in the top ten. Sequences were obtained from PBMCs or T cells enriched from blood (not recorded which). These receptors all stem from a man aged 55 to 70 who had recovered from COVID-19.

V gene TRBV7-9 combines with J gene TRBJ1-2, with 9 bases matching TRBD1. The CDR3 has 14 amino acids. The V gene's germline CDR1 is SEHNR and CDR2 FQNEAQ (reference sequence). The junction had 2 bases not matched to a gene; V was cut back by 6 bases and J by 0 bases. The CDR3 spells CASRGQGTNYGYTF. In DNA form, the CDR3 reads TGTGCCAGCAGGGGACAGGGCACTAACTATGGCTACACCTTC.

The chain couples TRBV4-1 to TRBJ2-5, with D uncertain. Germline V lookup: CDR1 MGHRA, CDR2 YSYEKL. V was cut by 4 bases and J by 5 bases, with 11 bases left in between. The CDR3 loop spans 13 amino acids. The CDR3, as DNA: TGCGCCAGCAGCCGTGCTATCTTGGAGACCCAGTACTTC. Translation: CASSRAILETQYF.

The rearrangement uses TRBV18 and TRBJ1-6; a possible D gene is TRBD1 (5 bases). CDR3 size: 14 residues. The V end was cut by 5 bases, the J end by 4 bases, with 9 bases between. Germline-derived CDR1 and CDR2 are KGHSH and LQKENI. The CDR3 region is CASSKDRYNSPLHF. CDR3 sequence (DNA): TGTGCCAGCTCAAAAGACAGATATAATTCACCCCTCCACTTT.

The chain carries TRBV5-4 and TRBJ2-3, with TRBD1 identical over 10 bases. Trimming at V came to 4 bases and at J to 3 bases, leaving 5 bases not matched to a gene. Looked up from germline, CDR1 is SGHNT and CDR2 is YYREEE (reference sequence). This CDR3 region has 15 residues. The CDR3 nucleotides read TGTGCCAGCAGCCCAAGGACAGGGGGAACAGATACGCAGTATTTT. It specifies CASSPRTGGTDTQYF. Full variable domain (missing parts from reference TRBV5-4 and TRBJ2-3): ETGVTQSPTHLIKTRGQQVTLRCSSQSGHNTVSWYQQALGQGPQFIFQYYREEENGRGNFPPRFSGLQFPNYSSELNVNALELDDSALYLCASSPRTGGTDTQYFGPGTRLTVL.

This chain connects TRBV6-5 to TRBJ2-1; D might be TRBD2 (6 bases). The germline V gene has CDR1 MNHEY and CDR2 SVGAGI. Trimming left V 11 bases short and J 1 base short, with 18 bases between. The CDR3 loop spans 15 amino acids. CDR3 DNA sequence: TGTGCCGCCGGGGAGGCATTGGCATCCTACAATGAGCAGTTCTTC. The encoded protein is CAAGEALASYNEQFF.

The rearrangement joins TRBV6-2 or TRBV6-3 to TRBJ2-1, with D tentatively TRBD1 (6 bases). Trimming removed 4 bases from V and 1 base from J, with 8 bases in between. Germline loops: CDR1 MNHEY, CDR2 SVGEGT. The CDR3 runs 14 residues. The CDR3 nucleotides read TGTGCCAGCAGTTTACAGGGTTCCTACAATGAGCAGTTCTTC. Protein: CASSLQGSYNEQFF.

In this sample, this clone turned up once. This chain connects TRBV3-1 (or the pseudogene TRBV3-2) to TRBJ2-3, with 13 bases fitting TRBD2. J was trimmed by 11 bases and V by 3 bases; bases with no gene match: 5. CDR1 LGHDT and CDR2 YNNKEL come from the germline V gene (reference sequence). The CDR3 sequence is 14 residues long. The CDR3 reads CASSHGLAGAQQYF. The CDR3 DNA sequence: TGTGCCAGCAGCCACGGACTAGCGGGGGCCCAGCAGTATTTT.

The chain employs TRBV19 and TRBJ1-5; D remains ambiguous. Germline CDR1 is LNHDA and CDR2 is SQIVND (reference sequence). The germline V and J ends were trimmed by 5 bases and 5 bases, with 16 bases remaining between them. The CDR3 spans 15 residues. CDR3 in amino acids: CASSPLFSAYQPQHF. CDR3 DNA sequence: TGTGCCAGTAGTCCACTATTTAGCGCCTATCAGCCCCAGCATTTT.

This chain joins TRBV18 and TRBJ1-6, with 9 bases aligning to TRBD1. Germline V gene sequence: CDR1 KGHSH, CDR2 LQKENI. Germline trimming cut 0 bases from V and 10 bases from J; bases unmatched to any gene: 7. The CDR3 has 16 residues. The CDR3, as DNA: TGTGCCAGCTCACCACCTACCGGGACAGGGCGGTCACCCCTCCACTTT. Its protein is CASSPPTGTGRSPLHF.

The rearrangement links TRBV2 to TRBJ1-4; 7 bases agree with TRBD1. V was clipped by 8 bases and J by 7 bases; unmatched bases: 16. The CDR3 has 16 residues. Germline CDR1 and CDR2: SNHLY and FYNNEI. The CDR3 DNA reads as TGTGCCAGCTCCAGACAGGGAGCTAGGTCTGGTGAAAAACTGTTTTTT. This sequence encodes CASSRQGARSGEKLFF.

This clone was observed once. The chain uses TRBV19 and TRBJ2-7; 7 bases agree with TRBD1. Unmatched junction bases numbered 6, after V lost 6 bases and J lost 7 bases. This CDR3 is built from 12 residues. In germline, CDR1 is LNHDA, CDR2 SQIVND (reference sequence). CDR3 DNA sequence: TGTGCCAGTAGCCCCACAGGGGAGGAGCAGTACTTC. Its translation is CASSPTGEEQYF.

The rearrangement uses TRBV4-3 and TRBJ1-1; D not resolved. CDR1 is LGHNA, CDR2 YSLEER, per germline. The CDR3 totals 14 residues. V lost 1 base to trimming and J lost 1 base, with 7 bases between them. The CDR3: CASSQGPGNTEAFF. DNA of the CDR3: TGCGCCAGCAGCCAAGGTCCCGGGAACACTGAAGCTTTCTTT.

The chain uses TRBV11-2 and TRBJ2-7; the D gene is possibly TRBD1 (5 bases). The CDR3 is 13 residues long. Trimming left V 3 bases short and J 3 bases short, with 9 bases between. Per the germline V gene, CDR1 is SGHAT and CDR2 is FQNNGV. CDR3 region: CASSLAGRYEQYF. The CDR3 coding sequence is TGTGCCAGCAGCTTGGCAGGGCGCTACGAGCAGTACTTC.

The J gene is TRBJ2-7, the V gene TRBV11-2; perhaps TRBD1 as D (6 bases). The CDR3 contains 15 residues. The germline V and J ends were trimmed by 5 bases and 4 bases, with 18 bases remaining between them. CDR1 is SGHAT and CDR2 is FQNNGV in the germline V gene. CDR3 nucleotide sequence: TGTGCCAGCAGCCCCATCGGGACAAGACAATACGAGCAGTACTTC. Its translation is CASSPIGTRQYEQYF.